This T cell receptor beta chain comes out of a study of PD-L1 blockade in urothelial cancer. Across the whole study: About 85% of the roughly 29 patients were men who had bladder-origin urothelial cancer. Counts from blood samples showed a median of roughly 140,000 T cells.

Synthetic templates analogous to TCR were spiked into all PCRs individually. Here immunoSEQ multiplex PCR was the method, and the copy in TCRdb shows in-frame clones only, minus some. This sample has 45,000 to 55,000 clones, with around four fifths found just once. This clone has more than one count but fewer than ten. Regarding time point: pretreatment peripheral blood. Samples were collected from each patient before treatment and during treatment. Each patient gave between 1 and 8 of them in total. CDR3 size: 14 residues. Trimming took off 0 bases at V and 5 bases at J, with 8 bases between the two ends. From germline, CDR1 is SNHLY and CDR2 FYNNEI.

The chain employs TRBV2 and TRBJ1-5; unclear D gene. Here the sequenced sample was PBMCs, taken around atezolizumab (anti-PD-L1) treatment. The receptor was derived from a man in his forties or fifties with urothelial cancer. This CDR3 is CASSEAHRDQPQHF. The CDR3 region has the DNA TGTGCCAGCAGTGAAGCGCATCGGGATCAGCCCCAGCATTTT.